A single T cell receptor (beta chain) is shown here with its context. As yet, its antigen is unknown. Methods used by the authors: Without quality scores, immunoSEQ junctional reads could not be filtered like full-length reads. TCRdb keeps only in-frame clones here, not all; method: immunoSEQ multiplex PCR. The V and J calls and clone size come from that table; D and trimming were worked out from the DNA. Of approximately 2,200,000 clones listed, 90% to 95% are singletons. These data are taken from a study of shared clonotypes between healthy human individuals. The CDR3 runs to 19 residues. Findings and caveats of the study: Non-shared clonotypes were found to have lower generation probabilities than the clonotypes that were shared by all four of the sorted-subset donors.

Positive CCR7 selection of CD45RO-negative cells yielded the naive CD8 cells, and terminally differentiated effector memory CD45RA+ cells were excluded. This chain connects TRBV21-1 to TRBJ2-2; the listed D gene, TRBD2, was not tested against the DNA. TRBV21-1 constitutes a pseudogene. The sequenced sample consisted of naive CD8+ T cells from PBMCs. This clonotype was sampled from a man aged 18-30 years in good health. Some clones in this sample may be carry-over from other donors' samples. The CDR3 is CASSKVRTSGRANTGELFF. CDR3 sequence (DNA): TGTGCCAGCAGCAAAGTAAGGACTAGCGGGAGAGCGAACACCGGGGAGCTGTTTTTT.